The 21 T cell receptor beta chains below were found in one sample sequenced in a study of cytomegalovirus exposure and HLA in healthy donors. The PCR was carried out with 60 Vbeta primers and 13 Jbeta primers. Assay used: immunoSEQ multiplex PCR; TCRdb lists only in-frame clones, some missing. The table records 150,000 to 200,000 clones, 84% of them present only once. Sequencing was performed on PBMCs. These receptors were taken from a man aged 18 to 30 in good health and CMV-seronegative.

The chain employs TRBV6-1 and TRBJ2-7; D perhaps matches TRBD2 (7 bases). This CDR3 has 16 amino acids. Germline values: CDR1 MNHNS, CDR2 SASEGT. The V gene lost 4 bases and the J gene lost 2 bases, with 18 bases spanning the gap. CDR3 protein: CASSGIAGARTYEQYF. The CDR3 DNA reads TGTGCCAGCAGTGGTATTGCGGGGGCGCGCACCTACGAGCAGTACTTC.

The CDR3 spells CSVGRGENIQYF. In DNA form, the CDR3 reads TGCAGCGTTGGACGGGGGGAGAACATTCAGTACTTC. This rearrangement joins TRBV29-1 to TRBJ2-4, with 7 bases fitting TRBD2. Germline values: CDR1 SQVTM, CDR2 ANQGSEA. The J segment lost 7 bases and the V segment lost 4 bases, leaving 4 bases of the junction unmatched. The CDR3 has 12 residues.

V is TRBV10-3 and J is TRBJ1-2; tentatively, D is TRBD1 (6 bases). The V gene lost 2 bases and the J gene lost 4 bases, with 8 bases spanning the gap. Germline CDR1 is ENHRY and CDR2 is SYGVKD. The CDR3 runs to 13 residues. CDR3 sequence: CAISEGQLYGYTF. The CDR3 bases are TGTGCCATCAGTGAGGGACAGCTCTATGGCTACACCTTC.

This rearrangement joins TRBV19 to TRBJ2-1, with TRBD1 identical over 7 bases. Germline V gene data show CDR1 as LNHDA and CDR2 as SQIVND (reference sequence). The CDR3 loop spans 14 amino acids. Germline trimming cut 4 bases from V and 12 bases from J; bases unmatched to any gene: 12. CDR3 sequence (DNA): TGTGCCAGTAGTACCGGAGGACAGGTTGCCTGGCAGTTCTTC. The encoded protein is CASSTGGQVAWQFF.

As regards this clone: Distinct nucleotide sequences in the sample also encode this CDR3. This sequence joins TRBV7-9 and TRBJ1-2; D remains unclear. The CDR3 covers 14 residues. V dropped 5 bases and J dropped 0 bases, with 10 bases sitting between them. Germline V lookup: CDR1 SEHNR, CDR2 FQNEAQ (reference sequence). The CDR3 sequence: CASSNGVANYGYTF. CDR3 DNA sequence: TGTGCCAGCAGCAACGGGGTAGCTAACTATGGCTACACCTTC.

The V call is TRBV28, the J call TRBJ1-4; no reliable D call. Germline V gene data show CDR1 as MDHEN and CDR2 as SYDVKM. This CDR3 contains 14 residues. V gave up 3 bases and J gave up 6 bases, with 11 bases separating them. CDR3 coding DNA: TGTGCCAGCAGTTTGGTGGTGCCAGATGAAAAACTGTTTTTT. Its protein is CASSLVVPDEKLFF.

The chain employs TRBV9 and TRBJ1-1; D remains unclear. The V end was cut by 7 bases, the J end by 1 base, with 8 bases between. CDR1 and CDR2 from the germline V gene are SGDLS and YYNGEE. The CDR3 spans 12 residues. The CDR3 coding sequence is TGTGCCAGCGGCAGTGAGAACACTGAAGCTTTCTTT. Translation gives CASGSENTEAFF.

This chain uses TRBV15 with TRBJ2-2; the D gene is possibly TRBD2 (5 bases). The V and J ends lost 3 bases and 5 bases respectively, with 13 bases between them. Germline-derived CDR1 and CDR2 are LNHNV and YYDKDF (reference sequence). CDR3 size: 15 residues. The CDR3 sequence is CATSSRSTRTGELFF. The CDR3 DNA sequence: TGTGCCACCAGCAGCCGATCAACTAGGACCGGGGAGCTGTTTTTT.

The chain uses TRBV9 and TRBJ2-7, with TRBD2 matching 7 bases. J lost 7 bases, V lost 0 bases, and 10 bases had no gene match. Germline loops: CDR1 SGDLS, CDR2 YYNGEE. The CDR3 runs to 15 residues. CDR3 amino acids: CASSVGAGAEREQYF. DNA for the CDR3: TGTGCCAGCAGCGTAGGCGCGGGAGCCGAAAGGGAGCAGTACTTC.

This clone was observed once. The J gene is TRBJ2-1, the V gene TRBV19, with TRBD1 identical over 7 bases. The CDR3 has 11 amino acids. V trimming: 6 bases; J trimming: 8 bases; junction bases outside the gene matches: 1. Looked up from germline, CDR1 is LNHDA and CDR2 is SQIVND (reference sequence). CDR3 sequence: CASRQGHEQFF. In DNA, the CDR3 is TGTGCCAGTAGACAGGGGCATGAGCAGTTCTTC.

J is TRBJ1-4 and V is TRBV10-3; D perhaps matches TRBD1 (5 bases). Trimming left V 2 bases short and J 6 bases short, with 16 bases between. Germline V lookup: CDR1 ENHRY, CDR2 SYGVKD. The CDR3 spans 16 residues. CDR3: CAISEITDKSDEKLFF. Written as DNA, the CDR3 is TGTGCCATCAGTGAGATAACGGACAAATCAGATGAAAAACTGTTTTTT.

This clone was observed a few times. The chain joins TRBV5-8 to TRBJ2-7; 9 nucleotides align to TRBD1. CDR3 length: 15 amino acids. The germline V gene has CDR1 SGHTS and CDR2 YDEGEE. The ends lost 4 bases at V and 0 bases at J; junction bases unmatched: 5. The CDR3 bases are TGTGCCAGCAGCATCGACAGGGGGAGCTCCTACGAGCAGTACTTC. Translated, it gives CASSIDRGSSYEQYF.

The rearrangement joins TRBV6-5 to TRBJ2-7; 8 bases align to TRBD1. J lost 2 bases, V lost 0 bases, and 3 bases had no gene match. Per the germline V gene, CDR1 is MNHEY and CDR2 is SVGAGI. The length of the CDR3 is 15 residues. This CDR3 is CASSYSTGGTYEQYF. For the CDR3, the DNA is TGTGCCAGCAGTTACTCTACAGGGGGGACCTACGAGCAGTACTTC.

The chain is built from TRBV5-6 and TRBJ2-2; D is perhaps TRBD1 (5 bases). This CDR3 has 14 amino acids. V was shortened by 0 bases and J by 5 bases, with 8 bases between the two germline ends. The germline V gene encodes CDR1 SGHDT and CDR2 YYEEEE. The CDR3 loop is CASSLGAGTGELFF. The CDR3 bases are TGTGCCAGCAGCTTGGGGGCAGGGACCGGGGAGCTGTTTTTT.

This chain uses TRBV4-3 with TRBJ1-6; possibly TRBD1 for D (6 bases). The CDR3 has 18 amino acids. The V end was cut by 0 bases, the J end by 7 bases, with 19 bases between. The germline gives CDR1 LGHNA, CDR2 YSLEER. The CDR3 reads CASSQEVGRGQTNSPLHF. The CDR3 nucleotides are TGCGCCAGCAGCCAAGAAGTGGGTAGGGGACAAACGAATTCACCCCTCCACTTT.

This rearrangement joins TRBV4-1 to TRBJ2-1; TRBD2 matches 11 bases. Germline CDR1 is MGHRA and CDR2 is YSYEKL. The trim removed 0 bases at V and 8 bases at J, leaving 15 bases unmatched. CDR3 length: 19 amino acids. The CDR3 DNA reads TGCGCCAGCAGCCAAGATAGAGGGCTAGCGGGAGGTAGTAAGTATGAGCAGTTCTTC. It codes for CASSQDRGLAGGSKYEQFF.

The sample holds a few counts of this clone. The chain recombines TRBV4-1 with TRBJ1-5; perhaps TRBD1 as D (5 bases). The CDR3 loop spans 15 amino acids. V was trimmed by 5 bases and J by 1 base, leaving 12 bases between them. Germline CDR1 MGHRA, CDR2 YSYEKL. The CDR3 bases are TGCGCCAGCAGCTACGACAGTGTGAGCAATCAGCCCCAGCATTTT. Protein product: CASSYDSVSNQPQHF.

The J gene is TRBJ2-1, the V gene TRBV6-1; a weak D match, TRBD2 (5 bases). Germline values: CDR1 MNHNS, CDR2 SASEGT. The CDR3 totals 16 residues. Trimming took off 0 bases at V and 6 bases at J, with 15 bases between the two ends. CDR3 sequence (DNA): TGTGCCAGCAGTGAAGCGGTCGAGAGGGCGAGCAATGAGCAGTTCTTC. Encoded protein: CASSEAVERASNEQFF.

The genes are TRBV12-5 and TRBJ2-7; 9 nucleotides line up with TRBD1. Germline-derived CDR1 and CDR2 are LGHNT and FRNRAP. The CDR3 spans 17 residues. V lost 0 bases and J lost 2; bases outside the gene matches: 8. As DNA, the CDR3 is TGTGCTAGTGGTTTGGTTGGGCGGGACAGGGTCCCCTACGAGCAGTACTTC. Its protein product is CASGLVGRDRVPYEQYF.

The CDR3 DNA reads TGCGCCAGCAGCTGGGGGACAGGTGTTTACGAGCAGTACTTC. This sequence encodes CASSWGTGVYEQYF. This sequence joins TRBV5-1 and TRBJ2-7; TRBD1 aligns across 8 bases. J lost 4 bases, V lost 3 bases, and 6 bases had no gene match. This CDR3 region has 14 residues. CDR1 and CDR2 (germline): SGHRS, YFSETQ.

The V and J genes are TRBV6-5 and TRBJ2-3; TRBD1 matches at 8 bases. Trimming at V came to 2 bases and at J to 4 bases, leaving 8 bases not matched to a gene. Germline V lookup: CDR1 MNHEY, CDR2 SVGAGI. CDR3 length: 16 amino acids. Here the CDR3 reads CASSYPGQGRADTQYF. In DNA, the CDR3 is TGTGCCAGCAGTTACCCCGGACAGGGCCGGGCAGATACGCAGTATTTT.